Listed here is a single T cell receptor (beta chain). It lacks a known antigen. One base away there is no much larger clone; base qualities are not given. CDR3 length: 15 amino acids, cysteine to phenylalanine. Kept here is only the CDR3 DNA, which spans 45 bases and is read in frame from base 1. The germline V gene (reference sequence) sets CDR1 to MNHNY and CDR2 to SVGAGI. These data originate in a study of T cells after posttransplantation cyclophosphamide (dated by TCRdb to 2016 to 2017). For context, the study as a whole: The study tracked T cell repertoire reconstitution by TRB sequencing after myeloablative bone marrow transplantation using posttransplantation cyclophosphamide as GVHD prophylaxis. Samples from around 37 PTCy-treated patients, along with samples from 15 to 20 of their related bone marrow donors, underwent antigen receptor sequencing. Blood from all 35 or so PTCy patients who had 1-year posttransplant specimens underwent TRB sequencing. In 3 patients, TRB sequencing was also performed on up to roughly 3 more blood samples taken 2 to 5.2 years after transplant, and in several patients, pretransplant blood was also TRB-sequenced. Because TRA and TRB clonality correlated tightly in roughly ten samples, later TCR analyses were limited to TRB. Public TRB sequences were checked against a database of over 3,600 sequences associated with responses to pathogens, tumor antigens, self-antigens and alloantigens. Study-wide conclusions, independent of this receptor: The TRB repertoires of T cells infiltrating skin or GI tract showed only limited overlap with the TRB repertoires of T cells in blood. Across over 40 patients, TRB clonality was highly associated with recipient CMV seropositivity and CMV reactivation, and diversity in PTCy patients was similar to diversity in CNI/methotrexate controls. Donor-recipient similarity was low at 1-2 months but rose over the first year, and later blood repertoires were often dominated by donor CD8+ memory clones.

Naive T cells were defined as viable CD3+CD4+ or CD3+CD8+ cells that were CCR7+CD45RA+CD45RO-CD95-CD27+CD28+. Related bone marrow donors provided peripheral blood samples on the day of marrow donation. Mononuclear cells from peripheral blood and bone marrow were separated by Ficoll-Hypaque density centrifugation and then cryopreserved. CD4+ and CD8+ T cells, including naive and memory subsets, were sorted by FACS on a FACSAria II. TRB sequencing was run on genomic DNA with either the immunoSEQ assay at survey resolution or the hsTCRB kit. The original methods were these. The immunoSEQ software was used for initial read processing, and the LymphoSeq R package was used for repertoire analyses. Clonality was computed as 1 minus normalized Shannon entropy; Gini coefficient was also calculated for each TRB dataset. Phenotypes of unsorted samples were inferred by mapping TRB sequences from sorted subsets of the recipient or donor onto unsorted samples of the same recipient. TCRdb mirrors the immuneACCESS table, restricted to in-frame sequences. Some clones are absent from its copies; in checked studies, under half trace to an unresolved V gene, and the reason for the others is unknown. V, J and clone size were drawn from that table, and D and trimming were deduced from the DNA. The sample table records tens of thousands of clones; about 97% of these occur just once. Of the sample, less than 0.15% is held by the ten largest clones.

The sample comprised naive CD4+ T cells sorted from PBMCs. The rearranged segments are TRBV6-6 and TRBJ2-5; the D gene is perhaps TRBD1, on 6 matching bases. The J call may be incorrect, as the DNA end agrees better with TRBJ2-7. The sequence was obtained from a man in his forties or fifties in good health, CMV-negative, and a related stem cell transplant donor. The DNA sequence is as follows: TGTGCCAGCAGTTACTCGGGGGCAAACCCCTACGAGCAGTACTTC. This is translated as CASSYSGANPYEQYF.